These 13 T cell receptor beta chains originate from one sample sequenced in a study of cytomegalovirus exposure and HLA in healthy donors. This PCR relied on a set of 60 Vbeta primers and 13 Jbeta primers. Data came from immunoSEQ multiplex PCR; TCRdb stores just in-frame clones and leaves some out. Among under 300,000 clones listed, over 70% were seen once. The material sequenced was PBMCs. The origin of the receptors is a woman aged 60-75 years in good health and CMV-seropositive.

The genes are TRBV23-1 and TRBJ1-3; TRBD1 is a possible D gene (6 bases). TRBV23-1 is assigned to the ORF class and has an uncertain function. The V end lost 9 bases, the J end lost 4 bases, and 7 bases lay between the germline ends. The CDR3 is 11 residues long. The CDR3: CARRGGNTIYF. The CDR3 region has the DNA TGCGCCAGGAGGGGGGGAAACACCATATATTTT.

V is TRBV28 and J is TRBJ1-5, with 7 bases that match TRBD1. Germline CDR1 and CDR2: MDHEN and SYDVKM. The CDR3 is made up of 14 amino acids. Trimming cost V 6 bases and J 2 bases; bases outside gene matches: 4. CDR3 coding DNA: TGTGCCAGCAGCGCTACAGGGGGCAATCAGCCCCAGCATTTT. Amino acid sequence: CASSATGGNQPQHF.

The chain joins TRBV7-9 to TRBJ2-7; TRBD2 matches at 7 bases. Germline V gives CDR1 SEHNR, CDR2 FQNEAQ (reference sequence). CDR3 length: 15 amino acids. J lost 7 bases, V lost 5 bases, and 14 bases had no gene match. The CDR3 DNA sequence: TGTGCCAGCAGCCTAGTGGGGGGAGGGCCACGGGAGCAGTACTTC. Translation gives CASSLVGGGPREQYF.

This rearrangement joins TRBV18 to TRBJ1-2; TRBD1 aligns across 9 bases. CDR3 length equals 16 residues. CDR1 and CDR2 (germline): KGHSH, LQKENI. V shed 1 base, J shed 1 base, and the junction held 4 bases outside the gene matches. As DNA, the CDR3 is TGTGCCAGCTCACCACTAGGGACAGGGAATAACTATGGCTACACCTTC. As protein: CASSPLGTGNNYGYTF.

This chain joins TRBV19 and TRBJ2-7; 10 bases map to TRBD1. The V gene's germline CDR1 is LNHDA and CDR2 SQIVND (reference sequence). CDR3 length: 13 residues. J lost 3 bases, V lost 7 bases, and 3 bases had no gene match. The CDR3 DNA is TGTGCCAGTAATCGGGACAGGGGCTACGAGCAGTACTTC. It yields the protein CASNRDRGYEQYF. The variable domain in full, completed from reference TRBV19 and TRBJ2-7, reads DGGITQSPKYLFRKEGQNVTLSCEQNLNHDAMYWYRQDPGQGLRLIYYSQIVNDFQKGDIAEGYSVSREKKESFPLTVTSAQKNPTAFYLCASNRDRGYEQYFGPGTRLTVT.

This clone was counted a single time. The chain has TRBV25-1 and TRBJ2-2; D call uncertain. Germline CDR1 reads MGHDK; CDR2 reads SYGVNS. V dropped 8 bases and J dropped 6 bases, with 7 bases sitting between them. The CDR3 is made up of 11 amino acids. CDR3 sequence (DNA): TGTGCCAGCGGTGGCGCCGGGGAGCTGTTTTTT. Its protein product is CASGGAGELFF.

This chain connects TRBV28 to TRBJ1-5; 8 nucleotides match TRBD1. Germline CDR1 MDHEN, CDR2 SYDVKM. CDR3 size: 14 residues. After removal of 6 bases from V and 6 bases from J, the junction contained 7 bases not matched to a gene. This chain's CDR3 is CASRAGDRGQPQHF. The CDR3 DNA reads TGTGCCAGCAGGGCGGGAGACAGGGGTCAGCCCCAGCATTTT.

The CDR3 reads CASSENYLTLTGPEAFF. The DNA of the CDR3 is TGTGCCAGCAGTGAAAATTATTTGACCTTAACAGGGCCTGAAGCTTTCTTT. The chain has TRBV6-1 and TRBJ1-1; D possibly corresponds to TRBD1 (6 bases). The ends were cut back, 2 bases at V and 6 bases at J, with 22 bases in the middle. CDR3 size: 17 residues. Germline V gene data show CDR1 as MNHNS and CDR2 as SASEGT.

The chain carries TRBV6-5 and TRBJ1-3; D gene unclear. The ends were cut back, 2 bases at V and 4 bases at J, with 12 bases in the middle. From germline, CDR1 is MNHEY and CDR2 SVGAGI. CDR3 length: 15 residues. The CDR3 spells CASSYAGAEGNTIYF. CDR3 DNA sequence: TGTGCCAGCAGTTACGCCGGTGCGGAGGGAAACACCATATATTTT.

The rearrangement uses TRBV6-5 and TRBJ2-1; D is ambiguous. V shed 0 bases and J shed 13 bases, with 16 bases lying between them. The germline V gene encodes CDR1 MNHEY and CDR2 SVGAGI. This CDR3 spans 14 amino acids. The CDR3 spells CASSYSPSPENQFF. The CDR3 DNA follows: TGTGCCAGCAGTTACTCGCCTAGTCCCGAAAACCAGTTCTTC.

V gene TRBV7-9 combines with J gene TRBJ2-7; possibly TRBD2 for D (6 bases). This CDR3 comprises 13 residues. Germline V gene data show CDR1 as SEHNR and CDR2 as FQNEAQ (reference sequence). Trimming pared 3 bases from V and 2 bases from J, leaving 8 bases between. The chain's CDR3 is CASSFRTTYEQYF. CDR3 sequence (DNA): TGTGCCAGCAGCTTCAGGACTACCTACGAGCAGTACTTC.

This clone appeared a few times. The chain couples TRBV6-5 to TRBJ1-5; a possible D gene is TRBD1 (6 bases). Germline V gene sequence: CDR1 MNHEY, CDR2 SVGAGI. This CDR3 has 16 residues. V lost 0 bases and J lost 3, with 12 bases in between. The CDR3 DNA sequence: TGTGCCAGCAGTTACTCGGCCAGGGGCCACAATCAGCCCCAGCATTTT. Encoded protein: CASSYSARGHNQPQHF.

This chain uses TRBV2 with TRBJ1-4; 10 bases agree with TRBD1. V trimming: 8 bases; J trimming: 8 bases; junction bases outside the gene matches: 5. Germline CDR1 reads SNHLY; CDR2 reads FYNNEI. The CDR3 spans 13 residues. In nucleotides, the CDR3 is TGTGCCAGCCGGGGACAGGGGCGCGAAAAACTGTTTTTT. Translating it yields CASRGQGREKLFF.